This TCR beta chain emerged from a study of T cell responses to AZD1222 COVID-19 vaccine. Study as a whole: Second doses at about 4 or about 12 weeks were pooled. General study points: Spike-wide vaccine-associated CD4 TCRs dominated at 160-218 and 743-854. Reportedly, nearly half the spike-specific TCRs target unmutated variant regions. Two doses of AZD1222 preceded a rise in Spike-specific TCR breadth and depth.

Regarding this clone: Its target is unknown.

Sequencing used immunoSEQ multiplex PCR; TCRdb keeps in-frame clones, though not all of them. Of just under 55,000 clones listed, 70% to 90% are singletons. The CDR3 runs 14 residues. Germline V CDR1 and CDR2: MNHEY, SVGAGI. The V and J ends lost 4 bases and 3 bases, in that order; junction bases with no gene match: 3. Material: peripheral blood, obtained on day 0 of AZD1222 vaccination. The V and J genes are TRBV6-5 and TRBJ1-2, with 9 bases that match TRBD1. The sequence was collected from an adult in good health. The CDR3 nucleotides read TGTGCCAGCAGTTTGGGACAGGGCTACTATGGCTACACCTTC. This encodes CASSLGQGYYGYTF.